These 9 T cell receptor beta chains were all obtained from the same sample, sequenced in a study of cytomegalovirus exposure and HLA in healthy donors. PCR primers comprised 60 Vbeta and 13 Jbeta primers. This table comes from immunoSEQ multiplex PCR, and its TCRdb copy is limited to in-frame clones, with some not included. This sample has approximately 100,000 clones, with 74% found just once. Sequences were obtained from PBMCs. These receptors were taken from a human donor in good health.

The chain uses TRBV19 and TRBJ2-5, with 12 bases that match TRBD2. The junction had 6 bases not matched to a gene; V was cut back by 5 bases and J by 2 bases. The germline V gene has CDR1 LNHDA and CDR2 SQIVND (reference sequence). This CDR3 has 16 amino acids. CDR3 in DNA: TGTGCCAGTAGTTTACTAGCGGGAGGCATACAAGAGACCCAGTACTTC. It codes for CASSLLAGGIQETQYF.

The V gene is TRBV18, the J gene TRBJ2-5; D unclear. CDR1 and CDR2 from the germline V gene are KGHSH and LQKENI. V lost 2 bases and J lost 4, with 14 bases in between. The CDR3 totals 15 residues. For the CDR3, the DNA is TGTGCCAGCTCACCATCAGGCCACCCCACAGAGACCCAGTACTTC. Residues: CASSPSGHPTETQYF.

This clone turned up a few times. The V and J genes are TRBV4-2 and TRBJ1-1, with D possibly matching TRBD1 (6 bases). The V gene's germline CDR1 is LGHNA and CDR2 YNFKEQ. Trimming took 3 bases from V and 8 from J, leaving 10 bases between them. There are 12 residues in the CDR3. Here the CDR3 DNA reads TGTGCCAGCAGCCACCCGACAGGAGAAGCTTTCTTT. Amino acids: CASSHPTGEAFF.

This clone turned up a few times. The rearrangement uses TRBV5-4 and TRBJ1-6; possible D gene TRBD1, 5 bases. This CDR3 has 16 amino acids. Germline assignment: CDR1 SGHNT and CDR2 YYREEE (reference sequence). V lost 4 bases to trimming and J lost 8 bases, with 19 bases between them. DNA of the CDR3: TGTGCCAGCAGCCTTGTTGGGGCCACGGACGATTCACCCCTCCACTTT. This codes for CASSLVGATDDSPLHF. Full variable domain (rest looked up from reference TRBV5-4 and TRBJ1-6): ETGVTQSPTHLIKTRGQQVTLRCSSQSGHNTVSWYQQALGQGPQFIFQYYREEENGRGNFPPRFSGLQFPNYSSELNVNALELDDSALYLCASSLVGATDDSPLHFGNGTRLTVT.

The chain couples TRBV7-2 to TRBJ2-2, with D maybe TRBD1 (5 bases). Trimming shortened V by 5 bases and J by 0 bases, and 10 bases separated the two germline ends. In germline, CDR1 is SGHTA, CDR2 FQGNSA. This CDR3 has 15 amino acids. The CDR3 region is CASSPRAANTGELFF. CDR3 nucleotides: TGTGCCAGCAGCCCCAGGGCCGCGAACACCGGGGAGCTGTTTTTT.

The rearrangement joins TRBV15 to TRBJ1-5; no definite D call. This CDR3 spans 14 amino acids. Trimming pared 0 bases from V and 2 bases from J, leaving 5 bases between. From germline, CDR1 is LNHNV and CDR2 YYDKDF (reference sequence). The chain's CDR3 is CATSRDPGNQPQHF. The CDR3 DNA sequence: TGTGCCACCAGCAGAGATCCAGGCAATCAGCCCCAGCATTTT.

The chain recombines TRBV4-3 with TRBJ1-6, with D possibly being TRBD1 (6 bases). CDR3 length equals 15 residues. CDR1 and CDR2 from the germline V gene are LGHNA and YSLEER. Trimming pared 4 bases from V and 9 bases from J, leaving 16 bases between. CDR3 bases: TGCGCCAGCAGCCGGCAGGGACATGGGAGTTCACCCCTCCACTTT. Encoded protein: CASSRQGHGSSPLHF.

The genes are TRBV6-4 and TRBJ2-7; the match to TRBD1 covers 7 bases. Trimming removed 7 bases from V and 3 bases from J; junction bases left unmatched: 15. The germline CDR1 and CDR2 sequences are MRHNA and SNTAGT. The CDR3 runs to 16 residues. The CDR3 coding sequence is TGTGCCAGCACGGACGGTCGGGACAGCCGAAACTACGAGCAGTACTTC. It yields the protein CASTDGRDSRNYEQYF.

The rearrangement uses TRBV6-1 and TRBJ1-1; perhaps TRBD1 as D (6 bases). The CDR3 is made up of 15 amino acids. Deletions cut 7 bases from V and 0 bases from J, with 15 bases between. Germline CDR1 reads MNHNS; CDR2 reads SASEGT. DNA for the CDR3: TGTGCCAGCACTCGCGAGGGGGGGCTGAACACTGAAGCTTTCTTT. Translated, it gives CASTREGGLNTEAFF.